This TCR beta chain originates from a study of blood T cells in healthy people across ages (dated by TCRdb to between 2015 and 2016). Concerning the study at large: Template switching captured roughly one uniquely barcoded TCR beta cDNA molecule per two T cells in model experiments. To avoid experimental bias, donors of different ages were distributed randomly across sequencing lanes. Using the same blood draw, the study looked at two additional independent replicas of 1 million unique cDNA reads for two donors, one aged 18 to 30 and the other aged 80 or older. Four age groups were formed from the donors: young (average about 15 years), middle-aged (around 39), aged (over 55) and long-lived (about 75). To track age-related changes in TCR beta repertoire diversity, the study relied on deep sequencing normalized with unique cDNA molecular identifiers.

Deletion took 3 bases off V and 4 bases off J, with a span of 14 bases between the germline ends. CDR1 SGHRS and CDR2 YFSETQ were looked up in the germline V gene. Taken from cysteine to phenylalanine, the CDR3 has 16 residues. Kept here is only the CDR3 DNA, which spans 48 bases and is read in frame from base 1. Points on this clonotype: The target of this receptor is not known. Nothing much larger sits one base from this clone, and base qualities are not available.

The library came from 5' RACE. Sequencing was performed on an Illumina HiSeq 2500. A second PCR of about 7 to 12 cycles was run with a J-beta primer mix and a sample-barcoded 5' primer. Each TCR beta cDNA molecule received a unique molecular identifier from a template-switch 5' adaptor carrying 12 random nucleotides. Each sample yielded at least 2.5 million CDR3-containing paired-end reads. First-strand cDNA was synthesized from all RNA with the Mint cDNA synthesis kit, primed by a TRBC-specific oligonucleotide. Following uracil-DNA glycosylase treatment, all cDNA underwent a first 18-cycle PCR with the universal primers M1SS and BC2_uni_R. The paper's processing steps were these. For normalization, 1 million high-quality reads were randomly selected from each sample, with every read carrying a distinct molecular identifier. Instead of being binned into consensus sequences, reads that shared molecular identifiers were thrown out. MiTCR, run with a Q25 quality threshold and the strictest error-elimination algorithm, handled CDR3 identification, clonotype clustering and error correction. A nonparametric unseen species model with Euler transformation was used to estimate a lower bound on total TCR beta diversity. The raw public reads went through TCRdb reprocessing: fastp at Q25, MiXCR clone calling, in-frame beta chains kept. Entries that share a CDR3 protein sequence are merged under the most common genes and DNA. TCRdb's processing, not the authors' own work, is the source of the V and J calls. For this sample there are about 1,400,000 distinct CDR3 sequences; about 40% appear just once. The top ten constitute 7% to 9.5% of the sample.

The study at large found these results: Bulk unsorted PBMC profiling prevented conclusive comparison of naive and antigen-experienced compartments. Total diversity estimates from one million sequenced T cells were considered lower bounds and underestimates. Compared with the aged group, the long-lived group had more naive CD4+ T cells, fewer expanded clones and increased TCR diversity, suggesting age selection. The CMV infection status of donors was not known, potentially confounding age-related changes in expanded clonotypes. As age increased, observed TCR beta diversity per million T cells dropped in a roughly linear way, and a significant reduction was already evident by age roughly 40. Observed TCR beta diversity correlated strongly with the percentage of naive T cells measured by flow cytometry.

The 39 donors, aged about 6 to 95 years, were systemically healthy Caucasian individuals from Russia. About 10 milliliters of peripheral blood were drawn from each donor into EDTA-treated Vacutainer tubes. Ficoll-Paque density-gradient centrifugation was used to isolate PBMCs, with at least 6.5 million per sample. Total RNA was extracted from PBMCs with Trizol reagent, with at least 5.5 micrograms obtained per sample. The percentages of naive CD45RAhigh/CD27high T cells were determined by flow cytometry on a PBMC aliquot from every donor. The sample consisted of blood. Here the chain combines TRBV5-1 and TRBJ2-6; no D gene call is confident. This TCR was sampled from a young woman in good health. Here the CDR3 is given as CASSSSIGAGANVLTF. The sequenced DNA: TGCGCCAGCAGCTCTTCAATAGGAGCCGGGGCCAACGTCCTGACTTTC.